This entry lists 23 T cell receptor beta chains sequenced from one sample in a study of T-cell memory formation after mild COVID-19. TCRdb itself ran the 5' RACE reads through MiXCR, one entry per CDR3 protein. Of about 110,000 distinct CDR3 sequences listed, around 11% are singletons. Material: PBMCs or a T cell subset sorted from them (not recorded which). These receptors were taken from an adult woman who had mild COVID-19 (a few samples of this study predate the infection). Cell type and time point are not known.

The CDR3 bases are TGTGCTAGTGGTTTACGGGCGCACCTCCGGACTCTTCCCTACGAGCAGTACTTC. Its translation is CASGLRAHLRTLPYEQYF. The chain couples TRBV12-5 to TRBJ2-7; the D gene is possibly TRBD2 (5 bases). The CDR3 totals 18 residues. Trimming pared 3 bases from V and 2 bases from J, leaving 23 bases between. Germline CDR1 is LGHNT and CDR2 is FRNRAP.

A note on this clonotype: A much more abundant neighbour one base away suggests this may be a read error. The rearrangement joins TRBV7-9 to TRBJ2-1, with 7 bases that match TRBD2. J was trimmed by 5 bases and V by 5 bases; bases with no gene match: 18. There are 18 residues in the CDR3. The germline V gene encodes CDR1 SEHNR and CDR2 FQNEAQ (reference sequence). The CDR3 loop is CASSGGITSVGPHNEQFF. As DNA, the CDR3 is TGTGCCAGCAGCGGAGGCATTACTAGCGTGGGCCCCCACAATGAGCAGTTCTTC.

V gene TRBV7-6 combines with J gene TRBJ2-7; D might be TRBD1 (5 bases). This CDR3 contains 14 residues. The V gene lost 1 base and the J gene lost 7 bases, with 14 bases spanning the gap. Germline loops: CDR1 SGHVS, CDR2 FNYEAQ. CDR3 coding DNA: TGTGCCAGCAGCTTAGTGGCAGGGATGGAAGAGCAGTACTTC. This gives the protein CASSLVAGMEEQYF.

This clonotype was seen a handful of times. V gene TRBV7-6 combines with J gene TRBJ1-6; TRBD1 matches at 9 bases. The CDR3 is made up of 17 amino acids. Trimming removed 4 bases from V and 9 bases from J; junction bases left unmatched: 13. Germline-derived CDR1 and CDR2 are SGHVS and FNYEAQ. CDR3 protein: CASSSLGGDRVGSPLHF. CDR3 coding DNA: TGTGCCAGCAGCTCCCTAGGTGGGGACAGGGTGGGTTCACCCCTCCACTTT.

V and J are TRBV10-3 and TRBJ2-7; tentatively, D is TRBD1 or TRBD2 (5 bases each). Trimming cost V 4 bases and J 6 bases, with 22 bases left between them. CDR1 and CDR2 (germline): ENHRY, SYGVKD. The CDR3 length is 16 residues. CDR3 sequence reads: CAISVEGPGPVLEQYF. The DNA of the CDR3 is TGTGCCATCAGTGTCGAGGGGCCGGGCCCTGTGCTCGAGCAGTACTTC.

This clonotype was detected only a few times. This chain uses TRBV2 with TRBJ2-1; 9 bases fit TRBD2. The ends lost 5 bases at V and 8 bases at J; junction bases unmatched: 13. Germline assignment: CDR1 SNHLY and CDR2 FYNNEI. The CDR3 spans 16 residues. For the CDR3, the DNA is TGTGCCAGCAGTCCTCAAATGGGGACTAGCTATGATGAGCAGTTCTTC. This codes for CASSPQMGTSYDEQFF.

In this sample, this clonotype turned up a few times. The chain combines TRBV15 with TRBJ2-4, with D perhaps being TRBD1 or TRBD2 (5 bases each). With 0 bases removed from V and 6 bases from J, the gap between germline ends came to 12 bases. This CDR3 region has 15 residues. CDR1 and CDR2 (germline): LNHNV, YYDKDF (reference sequence). The CDR3 nucleotides are TGTGCCACCAGCAGAGATGTTACGGGGCTAAACATTCAGTACTTC. This translates into CATSRDVTGLNIQYF.

The chain is built from TRBV5-1 and TRBJ1-5; no firm D call. The V and J ends lost 0 bases and 5 bases respectively, with 9 bases between them. The CDR3 contains 14 residues. CDR1 is SGHRS and CDR2 is YFSETQ in the germline V gene. DNA for the CDR3: TGCGCCAGCAGCTTGGGATGGAGGGATCAGCCCCAGCATTTT. Translated: CASSLGWRDQPQHF.

In its sample, this clonotype was seen a few times. The V call is TRBV7-9, the J call TRBJ2-7; 11 nucleotides match TRBD2. V lost 7 bases to trimming and J lost 6 bases; unmatched junction nucleotides: 11. CDR3 length: 15 amino acids. The germline gives CDR1 SEHNR, CDR2 FQNEAQ (reference sequence). The CDR3 coding sequence is TGTGCCAGCATCGCAACTAGCGGGAGAACCTCCGAGCAGTACTTC. The encoded protein is CASIATSGRTSEQYF.

This clonotype was seen more than once but under ten times. V gene TRBV7-6 combines with J gene TRBJ2-2, with D hard to call. Germline V gene lookup returns CDR1 SGHVS and CDR2 FNYEAQ. The V end lost 5 bases, the J end lost 0 bases, and 7 bases lay between the germline ends. This CDR3 is 14 amino acids long. The CDR3 spells CASSPGTNTGELFF. CDR3 in DNA: TGTGCCAGCAGCCCTGGGACGAACACCGGGGAGCTGTTTTTT.

The sample holds many counts of this clonotype. This chain connects TRBV6-5 to TRBJ2-7; D unresolved. Trimming removed 8 bases at V and 2 bases at J, with 10 bases between. The CDR3 consists of 12 residues. Germline V CDR1 and CDR2: MNHEY, SVGAGI. CDR3 residues: CASGDTPYEQYF. In DNA form, the CDR3 reads TGTGCCAGCGGCGACACCCCCTACGAGCAGTACTTC.

Many counts were recorded for this clonotype. The chain links TRBV2 to TRBJ2-1, with D perhaps TRBD2 (7 bases). Germline values: CDR1 SNHLY, CDR2 FYNNEI. Trimming took 10 bases from V and 0 from J, leaving 16 bases between them. The CDR3 extends over 15 amino acids. The CDR3 DNA follows: TGTGCCATCCTTGGGGGGGCGGCCTCCTACAATGAGCAGTTCTTC. It is translated as CAILGGAASYNEQFF.

Here the CDR3 DNA reads TGTGCCAGTAGGATTAGCGGGGGCCCTCTCTACGAGCAGTACTTC. Translated, it gives CASRISGGPLYEQYF. The rearrangement uses TRBV19 and TRBJ2-7, with 9 nucleotides matching TRBD2. The V and J ends lost 6 bases and 3 bases, in that order; junction bases with no gene match: 9. Germline CDR1 is LNHDA and CDR2 is SQIVND (reference sequence). This CDR3 has 15 amino acids.

This chain connects TRBV19 to TRBJ2-5; TRBD2 might be the D (6 bases). This CDR3 region has 15 residues. The germline CDR1 and CDR2 sequences are LNHDA and SQIVND (reference sequence). The V end lost 1 base, the J end lost 4 bases, and 13 bases lay between the germline ends. The CDR3 DNA reads TGTGCCAGTAGTATAGTAGGCGGGGCATTAGAGACCCAGTACTTC. Amino acid sequence: CASSIVGGALETQYF. Supplemented by reference TRBV19 and TRBJ2-5, the full variable domain reads DGGITQSPKYLFRKEGQNVTLSCEQNLNHDAMYWYRQDPGQGLRLIYYSQIVNDFQKGDIAEGYSVSREKKESFPLTVTSAQKNPTAFYLCASSIVGGALETQYFGPGTRLLVL.

This CDR3 is CASSIGTGSYEQYF. The CDR3 bases are TGTGCCAGTAGTATTGGGACAGGGTCCTACGAGCAGTACTTC. The V call is TRBV19, the J call TRBJ2-7, with TRBD1 matching over 9 bases. The V segment lost 3 bases and the J segment 1 base; nucleotides outside the gene matches: 1. CDR1 and CDR2 from the germline V gene are LNHDA and SQIVND (reference sequence). The CDR3 covers 14 residues.

The gene calls are TRBV7-9 and TRBJ2-1; 12 nucleotides line up with TRBD2. Germline-derived CDR1 and CDR2 are SEHNR and FQNEAQ (reference sequence). Trimming at V came to 5 bases and at J to 8 bases, leaving 7 bases not matched to a gene. The CDR3 is 15 amino acids. As DNA, the CDR3 is TGTGCCAGCAGCAGCCTAGCGGGAGGGCCCGATGAGCAGTTCTTC. This codes for CASSSLAGGPDEQFF.

The chain joins TRBV7-8 to TRBJ2-1; the D is unclear. Trimming removed 0 bases at V and 7 bases at J, with 7 bases between. This CDR3 region has 13 residues. Germline V gives CDR1 SGHVS, CDR2 FQNEAQ. The CDR3 loop reads CASSLARRNEQFF. In DNA form, the CDR3 reads TGTGCCAGCAGCTTAGCGCGCCGGAATGAGCAGTTCTTC.

This clonotype was counted between two and nine times. This chain links TRBV5-1 with TRBJ2-2; 8 bases line up with TRBD2. Germline CDR1 and CDR2: SGHRS and YFSETQ. The CDR3 covers 14 residues. Germline trimming cut 2 bases from V and 6 bases from J; bases unmatched to any gene: 3. DNA of the CDR3: TGCGCCAGCAGCTTAAGTAGCGGGGCCGGGGAGCTGTTTTTT. The encoded protein is CASSLSSGAGELFF.

This sequence joins TRBV5-1 and TRBJ2-7; D remains unclear. The CDR3 is 14 residues long. The germline V gene has CDR1 SGHRS and CDR2 YFSETQ. The V end lost 4 bases, the J end lost 1 base, and 12 bases lay between the germline ends. CDR3 DNA: TGCGCCAGCAGCGAAGCCCTTAATTCCTACGAGCAGTACTTC. It specifies CASSEALNSYEQYF.

At least ten counts were recorded for this clonotype. The chain combines TRBV12-3 or TRBV12-4 with TRBJ2-3, with a possible D match to TRBD1 (5 bases). With 1 base removed from V and 3 bases from J, the gap between germline ends came to 17 bases. CDR3 length equals 17 residues. The CDR3 sequence: CASSLEPPDRITDTQYF. The CDR3 coding sequence is TGTGCCAGCAGTTTAGAACCCCCAGACAGAATTACAGATACGCAGTATTTT.

This chain joins TRBV29-1 and TRBJ1-1; D may be TRBD1 (6 bases). V was clipped by 2 bases and J by 4 bases, with 14 bases between them. Germline V gene sequence: CDR1 SQVTM, CDR2 ANQGSEA. The CDR3 runs to 14 residues. As DNA, the CDR3 is TGCAGCGTTGAAAGTCCTCAGGGGAGCACTGAAGCTTTCTTT. Translated: CSVESPQGSTEAFF.

This chain joins TRBV5-6 and TRBJ2-1; 10 bases align to TRBD1. There are 17 residues in the CDR3. Germline trimming cut 0 bases from V and 5 bases from J; bases unmatched to any gene: 8. Germline loops: CDR1 SGHDT, CDR2 YYEEEE. The CDR3 nucleotides read TGTGCCAGCAGCTTGGATTGGACCGGGACAGGGGACAATGAGCAGTTCTTC. Protein: CASSLDWTGTGDNEQFF. The whole variable domain, filled in from reference TRBV5-6 and TRBJ2-1, reads DAGVTQSPTHLIKTRGQQVTLRCSPKSGHDTVSWYQQALGQGPQFIFQYYEEEERQRGNFPDRFSGHQFPNYSSELNVNALLLGDSALYLCASSLDWTGTGDNEQFFGPGTRLTVL.

This clonotype was observed a handful of times. The V gene is TRBV7-9, the J gene TRBJ2-3; a possible D gene is TRBD2 (7 bases). Germline V gives CDR1 SEHNR, CDR2 FQNEAQ (reference sequence). The CDR3 consists of 18 residues. V shed 4 bases and J shed 0 bases, with 20 bases lying between them. The CDR3 region has the DNA TGTGCCAGCAGCTCCACCCAGGGGCGGGGGACTAGCACAGATACGCAGTATTTT. Amino acids: CASSSTQGRGTSTDTQYF. The entire variable domain, with the rest obtained from reference TRBV7-9 and TRBJ2-3, is as follows: DTGVSQNPRHKITKRGQNVTFRCDPISEHNRLYWYRQTLGQGPEFLTYFQNEAQLEKSRLLSDRFSAERPKGSFSTLEIQRTEQGDSAMYLCASSSTQGRGTSTDTQYFGPGTRLTVL.